The rows below give T cell receptor beta chains drawn from one sample of a study of blood T cell repertoires in COVID-19. Repertoires were generated with immunoSEQ multiplex PCR, while TCRdb's copy carries only in-frame clones and drops some. This sample has 55,000 or so clones; roughly 89% occur once, and the top ten carry 3.6%. Specimen: peripheral blood. The receptor source for this set is a man aged 35 to 55 with COVID-19, enrolled during active disease. CDR3s include the opening cysteine and the closing phenylalanine or tryptophan. Expanded clones are given a class, and other clones once, few, many or no size at all.

size,V,CDR3
-,TRBV10-3,CASSPGQPPYGYTF
-,TRBV13,CASRRWGGPYEQYF
-,TRBV11-2,CASSLGVVPSPADTQYF
-,TRBV2,CASRGRRGPFNYGYTF
-,TRBV5-1,CASSLDRGAATNEKLFF
-,TRBV7-8,CASSFSRVGGELFF
-,TRBV11-2,CASSLDLPSGAYEQYF
-,TRBV10-2,CASSLAGSYNEQFF
-,TRBV27,CASRSGTGPYEQYF
-,TRBV7-8,CASSFDTTVSLTLHF
-,TRBV28,CASSLPGQDQETQYF
-,TRBV2,CASSETGGAAYLIEAFF
-,TRBV21-1,CASSKNRRLAGGLALIDEQFF
-,TRBV28,CASSLGGLPGELFF
few,TRBV10-1,CASSRGRVRYKVAFF
-,TRBV7-9,CASSFRPGQGDEKLFF
-,TRBV6-5,CASRTGSYGYTF
once,TRBV18,CASSYGTSGADTQYF
-,TRBV10-2,CASTPFTGEQYF
-,TRBV11-2,CASSLVVDRVSGANVLTF
-,TRBV10-3,CAIRPDRAARNTIYF
-,TRBV28,CASSDRGNQPQHF
-,TRBV5-1,CASSLGLAGGPFLGEQFF